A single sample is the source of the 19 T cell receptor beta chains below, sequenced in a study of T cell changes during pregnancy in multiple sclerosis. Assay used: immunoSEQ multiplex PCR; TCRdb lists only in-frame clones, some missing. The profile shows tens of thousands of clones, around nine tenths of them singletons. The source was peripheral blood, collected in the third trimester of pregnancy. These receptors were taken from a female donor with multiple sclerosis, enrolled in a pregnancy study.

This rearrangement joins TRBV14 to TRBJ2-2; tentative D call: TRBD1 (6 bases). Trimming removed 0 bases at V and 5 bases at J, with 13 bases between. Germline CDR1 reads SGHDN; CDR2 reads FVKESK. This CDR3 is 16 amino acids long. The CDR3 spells CASSQEPGVGTGELFF. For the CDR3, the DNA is TGTGCCAGCAGCCAAGAACCAGGGGTAGGAACCGGGGAGCTGTTTTTT.

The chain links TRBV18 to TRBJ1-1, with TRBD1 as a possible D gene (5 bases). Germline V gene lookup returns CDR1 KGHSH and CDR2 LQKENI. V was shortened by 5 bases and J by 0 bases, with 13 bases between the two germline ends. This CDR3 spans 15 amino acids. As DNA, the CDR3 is TGTGCCAGCTCAGCCCAGGGCCGTATGAACACTGAAGCTTTCTTT. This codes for CASSAQGRMNTEAFF.

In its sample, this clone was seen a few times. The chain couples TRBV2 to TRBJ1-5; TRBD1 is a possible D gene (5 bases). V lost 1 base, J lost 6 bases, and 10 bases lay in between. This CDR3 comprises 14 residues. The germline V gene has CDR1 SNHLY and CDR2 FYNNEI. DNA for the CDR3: TGTGCCAGCAGTGAAGTGGGGGGTGGTCAGCCCCAGCATTTT. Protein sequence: CASSEVGGGQPQHF.

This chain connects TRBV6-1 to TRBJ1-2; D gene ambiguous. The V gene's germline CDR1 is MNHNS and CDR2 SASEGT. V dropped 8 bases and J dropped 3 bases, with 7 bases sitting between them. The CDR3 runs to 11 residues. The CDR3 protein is CASGGDYGYTF. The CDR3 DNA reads TGTGCCAGCGGAGGCGACTATGGCTACACCTTC.

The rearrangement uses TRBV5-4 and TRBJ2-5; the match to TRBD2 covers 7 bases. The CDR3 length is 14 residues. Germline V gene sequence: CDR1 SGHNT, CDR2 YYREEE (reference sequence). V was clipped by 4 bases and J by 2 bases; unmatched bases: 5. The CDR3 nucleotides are TGTGCCAGCAGCCAGGGACTACGTCAAGAGACCCAGTACTTC. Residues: CASSQGLRQETQYF.

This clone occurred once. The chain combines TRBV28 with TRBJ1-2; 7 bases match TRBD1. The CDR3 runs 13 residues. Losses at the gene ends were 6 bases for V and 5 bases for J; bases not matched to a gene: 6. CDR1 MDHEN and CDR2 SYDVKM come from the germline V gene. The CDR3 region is CASREGARYGYTF. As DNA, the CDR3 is TGTGCCAGCAGGGAGGGGGCTAGATATGGCTACACCTTC.

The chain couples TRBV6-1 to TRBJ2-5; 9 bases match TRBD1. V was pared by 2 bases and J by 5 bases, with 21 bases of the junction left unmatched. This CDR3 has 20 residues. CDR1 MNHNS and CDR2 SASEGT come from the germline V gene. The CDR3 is CASSEIWGPPGQGVRETQYF. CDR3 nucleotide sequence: TGTGCCAGCAGTGAAATTTGGGGTCCTCCGGGACAGGGAGTGAGGGAGACCCAGTACTTC.

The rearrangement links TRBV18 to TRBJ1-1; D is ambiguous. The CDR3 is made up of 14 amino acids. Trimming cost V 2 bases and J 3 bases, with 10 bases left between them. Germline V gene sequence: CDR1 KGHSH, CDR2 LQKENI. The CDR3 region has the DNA TGTGCCAGCTCACCATTTCGCCGGGACACTGAAGCTTTCTTT. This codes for CASSPFRRDTEAFF. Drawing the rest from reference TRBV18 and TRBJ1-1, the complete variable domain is NAGVMQNPRHLVRRRGQEARLRCSPMKGHSHVYWYRQLPEEGLKFMVYLQKENIIDESGMPKERFSAEFPKEGPSILRIQQVVRGDSAAYFCASSPFRRDTEAFFGQGTRLTVV.

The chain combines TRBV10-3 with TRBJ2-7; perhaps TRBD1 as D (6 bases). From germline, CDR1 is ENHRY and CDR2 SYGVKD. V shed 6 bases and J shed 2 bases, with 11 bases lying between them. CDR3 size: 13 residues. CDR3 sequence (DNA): TGTGCCATCAGAACGGACAGCGCCTACGAGCAGTACTTC. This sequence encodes CAIRTDSAYEQYF.

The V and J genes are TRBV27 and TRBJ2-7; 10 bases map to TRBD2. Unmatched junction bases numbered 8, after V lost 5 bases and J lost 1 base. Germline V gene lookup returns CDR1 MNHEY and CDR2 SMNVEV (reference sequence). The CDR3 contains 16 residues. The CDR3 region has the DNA TGTGCCAGCAGTCGGATACTAGCGGGATTTTCCTACGAGCAGTACTTC. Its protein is CASSRILAGFSYEQYF.

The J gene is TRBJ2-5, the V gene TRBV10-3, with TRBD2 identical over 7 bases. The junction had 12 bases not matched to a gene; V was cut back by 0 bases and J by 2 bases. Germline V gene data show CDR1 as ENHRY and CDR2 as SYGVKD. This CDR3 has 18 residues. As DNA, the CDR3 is TGTGCCATCAGTGAGTCGACTCGAGGTAGCGGGTATCAAGAGACCCAGTACTTC. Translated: CAISESTRGSGYQETQYF.

For the CDR3, the DNA is TGTGCCAGCAGCTTATATCAGGGTGAAAAACTGTTTTTT. It yields the protein CASSLYQGEKLFF. The V and J genes are TRBV7-9 and TRBJ1-4; D possibly corresponds to TRBD1 (5 bases). V was trimmed by 2 bases and J by 7 bases, leaving 8 bases between them. Germline V gives CDR1 SEHNR, CDR2 FQNEAQ (reference sequence). The CDR3 loop spans 13 amino acids.

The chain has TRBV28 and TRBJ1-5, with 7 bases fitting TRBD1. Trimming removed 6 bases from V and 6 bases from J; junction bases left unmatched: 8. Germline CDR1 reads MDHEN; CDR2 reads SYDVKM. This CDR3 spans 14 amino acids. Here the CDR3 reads CASRYRGVTQPQHF. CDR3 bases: TGTGCCAGCAGGTACAGGGGAGTTACTCAGCCCCAGCATTTT.

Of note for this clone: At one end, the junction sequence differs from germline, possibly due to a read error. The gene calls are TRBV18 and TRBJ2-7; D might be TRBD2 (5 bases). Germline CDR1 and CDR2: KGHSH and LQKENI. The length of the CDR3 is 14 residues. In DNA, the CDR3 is TGTGCCAGCCCACCACCATCGGGAACTTTTGAGCAGTACTTC. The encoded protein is CASPPPSGTFEQYF.

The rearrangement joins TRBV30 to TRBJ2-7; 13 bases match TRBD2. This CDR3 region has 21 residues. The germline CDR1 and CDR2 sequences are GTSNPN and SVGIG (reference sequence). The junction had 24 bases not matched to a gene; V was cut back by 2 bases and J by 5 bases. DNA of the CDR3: TGTGCCTGGAGTATCAACCCAGGTGATCCGGGACTAGCGGGGAAACAACACGAGCAGTACTTC. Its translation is CAWSINPGDPGLAGKQHEQYF.

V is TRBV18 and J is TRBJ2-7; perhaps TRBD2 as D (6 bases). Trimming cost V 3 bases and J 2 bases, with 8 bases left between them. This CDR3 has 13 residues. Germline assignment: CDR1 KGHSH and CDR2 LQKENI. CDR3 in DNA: TGTGCCAGCTCACCGGGACTTGCCTACGAGCAGTACTTC. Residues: CASSPGLAYEQYF.

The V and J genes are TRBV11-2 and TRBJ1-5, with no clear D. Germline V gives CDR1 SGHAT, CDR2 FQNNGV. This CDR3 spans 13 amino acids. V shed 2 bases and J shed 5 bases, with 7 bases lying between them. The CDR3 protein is CASSLLPDQPQHF. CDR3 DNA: TGTGCCAGCAGCTTATTACCAGATCAGCCCCAGCATTTT.

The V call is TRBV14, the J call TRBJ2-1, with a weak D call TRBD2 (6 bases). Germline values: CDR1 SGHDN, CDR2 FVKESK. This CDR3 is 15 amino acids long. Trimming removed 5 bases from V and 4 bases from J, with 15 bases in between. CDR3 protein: CASSSRDGLYNEQFF. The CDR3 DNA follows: TGTGCCAGCAGCTCCCGGGACGGACTATACAATGAGCAGTTCTTC.

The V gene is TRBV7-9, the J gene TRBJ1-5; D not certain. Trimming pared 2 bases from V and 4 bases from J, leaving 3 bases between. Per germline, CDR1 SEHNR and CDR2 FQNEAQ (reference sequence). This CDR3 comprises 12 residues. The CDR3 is CASSLQNQPQHF. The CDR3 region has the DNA TGTGCCAGCAGCTTACAGAATCAGCCCCAGCATTTT.